This TCR beta chain was sequenced during a study of blood T cell repertoires in COVID-19. Overall study: The samples span acute and convalescent COVID-19 from the United States, Italy and Spain. In each case, the material was cDNA or gDNA derived from T cells, B-cell-depleted T cells, or PBMCs.

Germline V gene data show CDR1 as SQVTM and CDR2 as ANQGSEA. Between the trimmed V and J ends, which lost 4 bases and 10 bases, there was a span of 19 bases. The CDR3 contains 13 residues. This clone appeared a single time. Per the authors' pipeline: Amplification with reference gene primers provided the estimates of nucleated cell counts. The data were produced by immunoSEQ multiplex PCR, yet TCRdb's version contains in-frame clones alone and is incomplete. The D gene and trimming were derived from the DNA, and the V and J assignments and clone size from that table. The table lists 220,000 or so clones, about 84% of them singletons.

The sample comprised PBMCs or T cells enriched from blood (not recorded which). The chain is built from TRBV29-1 and TRBJ1-1; a weak D match, TRBD1 (5 bases). This clonotype originated in a woman aged 45 to 65 who had recovered from COVID-19. This CDR3 is CSVGGGGRPGAFF. In nucleotides, the CDR3 is TGCAGCGTTGGCGGTGGGGGGAGGCCTGGAGCTTTCTTT. Supplemented by reference TRBV29-1 and TRBJ1-1, the full variable domain reads SAVISQKPSRDICQRGTSLTIQCQVDSQVTMMFWYRQQPGQSLTLIATANQGSEATYESGFVIDKFPISRPNLTFSTLTVSNMSPEDSSIYLCSVGGGGRPGAFFGQGTRLTVV.